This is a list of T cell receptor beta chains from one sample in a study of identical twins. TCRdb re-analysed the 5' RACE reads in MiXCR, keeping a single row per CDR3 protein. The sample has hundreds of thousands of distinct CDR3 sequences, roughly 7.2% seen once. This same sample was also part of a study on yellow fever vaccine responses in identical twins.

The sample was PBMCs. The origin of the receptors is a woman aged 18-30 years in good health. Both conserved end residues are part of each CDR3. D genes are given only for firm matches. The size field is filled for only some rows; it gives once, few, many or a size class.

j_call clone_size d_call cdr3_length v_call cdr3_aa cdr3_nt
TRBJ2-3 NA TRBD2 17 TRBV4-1 CASSQGGASGTTDTQYF TGCGCCAGCAGCCAAGGCGGGGCTAGCGGGACCACAGATACGCAGTATTTT
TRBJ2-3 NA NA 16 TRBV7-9 CASRPSSGDRTDTQYF TGTGCCAGCAGACCATCCTCCGGGGATCGCACAGATACGCAGTATTTT
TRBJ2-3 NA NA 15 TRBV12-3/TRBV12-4 CASSQGQMSTDTQYF TGTGCCAGCAGCCAAGGACAGATGAGCACAGATACGCAGTATTTT
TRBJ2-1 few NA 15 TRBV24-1 CATSDYNRAPHEQFF TGTGCCACCAGTGACTACAACAGGGCCCCCCATGAGCAGTTCTTC
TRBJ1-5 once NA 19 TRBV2 CTCSLIMPQALYSNQPQHF TGTACCTGCAGTTTGATAATGCCCCAAGCCCTTTATAGCAATCAGCCCCAGCATTTT
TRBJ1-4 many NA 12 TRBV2 CASSDLGEKLFF TGTGCCAGCAGTGATTTGGGGGAAAAACTGTTTTTT
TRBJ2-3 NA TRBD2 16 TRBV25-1 CASTPGLAGVTDTQYF TGTGCCAGCACACCTGGACTAGCGGGTGTCACAGATACGCAGTATTTT
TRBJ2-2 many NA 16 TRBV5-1 CASSLTGEISTGELFF TGCGCCAGCAGCCTGACAGGAGAAATAAGCACCGGGGAGCTGTTTTTT
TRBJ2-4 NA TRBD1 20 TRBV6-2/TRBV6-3 CASRRAGGTGGREAKNIQYF TGTGCCAGCAGGAGGGCGGGTGGGACAGGAGGGAGAGAGGCCAAAAACATTCAGTACTTC
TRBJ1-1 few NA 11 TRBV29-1 CSVEDRDGAFF TGCAGCGTTGAAGACCGGGACGGGGCTTTCTTT
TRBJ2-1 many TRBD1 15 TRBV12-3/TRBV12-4 CASSRGPPTYNEQFF TGTGCCAGCAGCAGGGGGCCTCCAACCTACAATGAGCAGTTCTTC
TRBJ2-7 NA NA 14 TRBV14 CASSPQSGGHEQYF TGTGCCAGCAGCCCTCAAAGCGGCGGCCACGAGCAGTACTTC
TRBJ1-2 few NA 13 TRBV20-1 CSAREGEGNGYTF TGCAGTGCTAGAGAGGGGGAGGGGAATGGCTACACCTTC
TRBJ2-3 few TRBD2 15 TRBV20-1 CSASLVAGSTDTQYF TGCAGTGCTAGTTTGGTAGCGGGGAGCACAGATACGCAGTATTTT
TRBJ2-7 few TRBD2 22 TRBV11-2 CASSFRRRGGLAPPNAIYEQYF TGTGCCAGCAGCTTTAGACGGCGTGGGGGACTAGCCCCTCCCAACGCAATCTACGAGCAGTACTTC
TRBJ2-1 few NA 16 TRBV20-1 CSVRFTGGEDYNEQFF TGCAGTGTTAGGTTTACGGGCGGGGAAGACTACAATGAGCAGTTCTTC
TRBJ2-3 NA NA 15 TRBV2 CASSARKGLPDTQYF TGTGCCAGCAGCGCACGGAAAGGGCTGCCAGATACGCAGTATTTT
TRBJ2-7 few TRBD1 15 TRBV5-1 CASSFRTGGIYEQYF TGCGCCAGCAGCTTCCGGACAGGGGGCATATACGAGCAGTACTTC
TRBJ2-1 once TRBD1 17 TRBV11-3 CASSLPKDRGGSGEQFF TGTGCCAGCAGCTTACCTAAGGACAGGGGAGGTTCAGGTGAGCAGTTCTTC
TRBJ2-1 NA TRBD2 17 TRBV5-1 CASSLASSSGSYNEQFF TGCGCCAGCAGCTTGGCCTCCTCTAGCGGGTCCTACAATGAGCAGTTCTTC
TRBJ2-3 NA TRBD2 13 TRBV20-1 CSAWTSGRTTQYF TGCAGTGCCTGGACTAGCGGGAGAACTACGCAGTATTTT
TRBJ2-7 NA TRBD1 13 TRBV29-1 CSAVGTGNYEQYF TGCAGCGCCGTGGGGACAGGGAACTACGAGCAGTACTTC
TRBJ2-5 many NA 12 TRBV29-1 CSVEGVGETQYF TGCAGCGTTGAAGGGGTGGGGGAGACCCAGTACTTC
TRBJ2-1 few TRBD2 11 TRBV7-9 CASTFSGTRFF TGTGCCAGCACCTTCAGTGGGACTAGGTTCTTC
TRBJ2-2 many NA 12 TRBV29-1 CSVQRAAGELFF TGCAGCGTTCAACGGGCTGCCGGGGAGCTGTTTTTT
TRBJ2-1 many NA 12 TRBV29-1 CSVPWGYNEQFF TGCAGCGTGCCCTGGGGCTACAATGAGCAGTTCTTC
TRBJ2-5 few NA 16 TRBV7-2 CASSFLGPARGETQYF TGTGCCAGCAGCTTTTTGGGGCCGGCGAGGGGAGAGACCCAGTACTTC
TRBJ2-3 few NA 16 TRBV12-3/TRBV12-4 CASSPGGRGYTDTQYF TGTGCCAGCAGTCCTGGGGGCCGGGGCTACACAGATACGCAGTATTTT
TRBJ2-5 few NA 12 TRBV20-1 CSARGPEGTQYF TGCAGTGCTAGAGGACCTGAAGGGACCCAGTACTTC
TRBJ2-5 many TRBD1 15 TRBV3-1 CASSQGYRGEETQYF TGTGCCAGCAGCCAAGGTTACAGGGGAGAAGAGACCCAGTACTTC
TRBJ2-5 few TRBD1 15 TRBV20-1 CSLSSGTGGGETQYF TGCAGTCTTTCGTCTGGGACAGGGGGCGGAGAGACCCAGTACTTC
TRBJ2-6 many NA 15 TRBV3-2 CASSRKDSGANVLTF TGTGCCAGCAGCCGAAAAGACTCTGGGGCCAACGTCCTGACTTTC
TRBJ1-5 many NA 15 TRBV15 CATSRDQGGVQPQHF TGTGCCACCAGCAGAGATCAGGGAGGGGTGCAGCCCCAGCATTTT
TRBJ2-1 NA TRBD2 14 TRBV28 CASSLSSGWDEQFF TGTGCCAGCAGTTTGTCTAGCGGATGGGATGAGCAGTTCTTC